Below are 8 T cell receptor beta chains sequenced from a single sample in a study of blood T cell repertoires in COVID-19. Profiled with immunoSEQ multiplex PCR; TCRdb holds only in-frame clones, not every one. The repertoire holds 210,000 or so clones, less than 90% seen once, with 1.5% to 2% in the top ten. The sequenced material came from peripheral blood. These receptors all come from a man aged 35-49 years with active or convalescent COVID-19.

In its sample, this clone was seen once. The chain joins TRBV3-1 (or the pseudogene TRBV3-2) to TRBJ2-3; no reliable D call. The V gene's germline CDR1 is LGHDT and CDR2 YNNKEL (reference sequence). V was pared by 0 bases and J by 1 base, with 11 bases between. The CDR3 covers 16 residues. This CDR3 is CASSQERSSRTDTQYF. The DNA of the CDR3 is TGTGCCAGCAGCCAAGAACGTTCAAGCCGCACAGATACGCAGTATTTT.

V is TRBV9 and J is TRBJ1-2, with 7 bases lining up with TRBD1. The CDR3 runs 15 residues. The V gene end was trimmed by 3 bases and the J gene end by 4 bases; junction bases not matched to a gene: 9. Germline V gene lookup returns CDR1 SGDLS and CDR2 YYNGEE. The CDR3, as DNA: TGTGCCAGCAGCGAGGACCTACAGGGGCCCTATGGCTACACCTTC. Translating gives CASSEDLQGPYGYTF. Supplemented by reference TRBV9 and TRBJ1-2, the full variable domain reads DSGVTQTPKHLITATGQRVTLRCSPRSGDLSVYWYQQSLDQGLQFLIQYYNGEERAKGNILERFSAQQFPDLHSELNLSSLELGDSALYFCASSEDLQGPYGYTFGSGTRLTVV.

This sequence joins TRBV24-1 and TRBJ2-1, with 10 positions matching TRBD2. This CDR3 region has 16 residues. V shed 4 bases, J shed 3 bases, and the junction held 5 bases outside the gene matches. Per the germline V gene, CDR1 is KGHDR and CDR2 is SFDVKD. As DNA, the CDR3 is TGTGCCACCAGTGAGTGGACTAGCGGAAGCTACAATGAGCAGTTCTTC. Encoded protein: CATSEWTSGSYNEQFF.

The chain carries TRBV7-2 and TRBJ1-2, with D hard to call. Germline-derived CDR1 and CDR2 are SGHTA and FQGNSA. V was shortened by 4 bases and J by 4 bases, with 19 bases between the two germline ends. The CDR3 is 16 amino acids. CDR3 in amino acids: CASSSPGSPRGYGYTF. In DNA form, the CDR3 reads TGTGCCAGCAGCTCCCCGGGGTCCCCACGAGGCTATGGCTACACCTTC.

V gene TRBV3-1 (or the pseudogene TRBV3-2) combines with J gene TRBJ1-1, with 7 bases lining up with TRBD1. This CDR3 has 15 residues. With V trimmed by 4 bases and J by 3 bases, 8 bases remained unmatched. Germline V gene data show CDR1 as LGHDT and CDR2 as YNNKEL (reference sequence). This CDR3 is CASSPRTGGDTEAFF. The CDR3, as DNA: TGTGCCAGCAGCCCGCGGACAGGTGGGGACACTGAAGCTTTCTTT.

The chain has TRBV9 and TRBJ1-2, with D maybe TRBD1 (5 bases). Germline CDR1 reads SGDLS; CDR2 reads YYNGEE. This CDR3 is built from 16 residues. V was cut by 0 bases and J by 0 bases, with 12 bases left in between. Here the CDR3 DNA reads TGTGCCAGCAGCGTAGAGGCAGGGCGGACTAACTATGGCTACACCTTC. Amino acid sequence: CASSVEAGRTNYGYTF. Combining the CDR3 with reference TRBV9 and TRBJ1-2 gives the whole variable domain DSGVTQTPKHLITATGQRVTLRCSPRSGDLSVYWYQQSLDQGLQFLIQYYNGEERAKGNILERFSAQQFPDLHSELNLSSLELGDSALYFCASSVEAGRTNYGYTFGSGTRLTVV.

J is TRBJ1-1 and V is TRBV3-1 (or the pseudogene TRBV3-2); D unclear. This CDR3 region has 13 residues. Germline CDR1 LGHDT, CDR2 YNNKEL (reference sequence). Trimming shortened V by 2 bases and J by 1 base, and 5 bases separated the two germline ends. The CDR3 region is CASSQIQNTEAFF. The CDR3 DNA reads as TGTGCCAGCAGCCAAATACAGAACACTGAAGCTTTCTTT.

Only a few counts were recorded for this clone. Other DNA variants within this sample encode the same CDR3. The chain joins TRBV5-1 to TRBJ2-7; 7 bases agree with TRBD2. Germline lookup yields CDR1 SGHRS and CDR2 YFSETQ. CDR3 length equals 15 residues. J lost 3 bases, V lost 0 bases, and 6 bases had no gene match. CDR3 sequence (DNA): TGCGCCAGCAGCTTGGAGGCGGGAGTATACTACGAGCAGTACTTC. Amino acid sequence: CASSLEAGVYYEQYF.